This T cell receptor (beta chain) derives from a study of graft-versus-host responses after intestinal transplantation. With respect to this clone: Its specificity is unknown.

CDR3 length: 15 residues. The repertoire was sequenced with immunoSEQ multiplex PCR; TCRdb's copy has only in-frame clones and lacks some. Of tens of thousands of clones listed, approximately 96% are singletons. Sequencing was performed on unstimulated CD8+ T cells sorted from spleen or lymph node cells, taken before transplant. V gene TRBV21-1 combines with J gene TRBJ2-7; the DNA was not used to check the table's D call, TRBD1. TRBV21-1 is assigned pseudogene status. This TCR was recovered from a human donor who was the organ donor for an intestinal transplant. The CDR3 loop reads CASSQYGQISYEQYF. The DNA of the CDR3 is TGTGCCAGCAGCCAGTATGGACAGATCTCCTACGAGCAGTACTTC.